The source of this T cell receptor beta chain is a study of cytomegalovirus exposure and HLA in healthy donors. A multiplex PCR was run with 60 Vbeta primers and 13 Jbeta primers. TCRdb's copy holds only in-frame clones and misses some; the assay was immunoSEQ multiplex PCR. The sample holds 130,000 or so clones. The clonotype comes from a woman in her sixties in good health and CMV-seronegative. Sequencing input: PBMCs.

As DNA, the CDR3 is TGCAGCGTTCTGACATCCTCTGGAAACACCATATATTTT. This gives the protein CSVLTSSGNTIYF. The genes are TRBV29-1 and TRBJ1-3; D remains unclear. Germline V gives CDR1 SQVTM, CDR2 ANQGSEA. The CDR3 is 13 residues long. Trimming shortened V by 5 bases and J by 0 bases, and 8 bases separated the two germline ends. The complete variable domain, with remaining parts taken from reference TRBV29-1 and TRBJ1-3, reads SAVISQKPSRDICQRGTSLTIQCQVDSQVTMMFWYRQQPGQSLTLIATANQGSEATYESGFVIDKFPISRPNLTFSTLTVSNMSPEDSSIYLCSVLTSSGNTIYFGEGSWLTVV.